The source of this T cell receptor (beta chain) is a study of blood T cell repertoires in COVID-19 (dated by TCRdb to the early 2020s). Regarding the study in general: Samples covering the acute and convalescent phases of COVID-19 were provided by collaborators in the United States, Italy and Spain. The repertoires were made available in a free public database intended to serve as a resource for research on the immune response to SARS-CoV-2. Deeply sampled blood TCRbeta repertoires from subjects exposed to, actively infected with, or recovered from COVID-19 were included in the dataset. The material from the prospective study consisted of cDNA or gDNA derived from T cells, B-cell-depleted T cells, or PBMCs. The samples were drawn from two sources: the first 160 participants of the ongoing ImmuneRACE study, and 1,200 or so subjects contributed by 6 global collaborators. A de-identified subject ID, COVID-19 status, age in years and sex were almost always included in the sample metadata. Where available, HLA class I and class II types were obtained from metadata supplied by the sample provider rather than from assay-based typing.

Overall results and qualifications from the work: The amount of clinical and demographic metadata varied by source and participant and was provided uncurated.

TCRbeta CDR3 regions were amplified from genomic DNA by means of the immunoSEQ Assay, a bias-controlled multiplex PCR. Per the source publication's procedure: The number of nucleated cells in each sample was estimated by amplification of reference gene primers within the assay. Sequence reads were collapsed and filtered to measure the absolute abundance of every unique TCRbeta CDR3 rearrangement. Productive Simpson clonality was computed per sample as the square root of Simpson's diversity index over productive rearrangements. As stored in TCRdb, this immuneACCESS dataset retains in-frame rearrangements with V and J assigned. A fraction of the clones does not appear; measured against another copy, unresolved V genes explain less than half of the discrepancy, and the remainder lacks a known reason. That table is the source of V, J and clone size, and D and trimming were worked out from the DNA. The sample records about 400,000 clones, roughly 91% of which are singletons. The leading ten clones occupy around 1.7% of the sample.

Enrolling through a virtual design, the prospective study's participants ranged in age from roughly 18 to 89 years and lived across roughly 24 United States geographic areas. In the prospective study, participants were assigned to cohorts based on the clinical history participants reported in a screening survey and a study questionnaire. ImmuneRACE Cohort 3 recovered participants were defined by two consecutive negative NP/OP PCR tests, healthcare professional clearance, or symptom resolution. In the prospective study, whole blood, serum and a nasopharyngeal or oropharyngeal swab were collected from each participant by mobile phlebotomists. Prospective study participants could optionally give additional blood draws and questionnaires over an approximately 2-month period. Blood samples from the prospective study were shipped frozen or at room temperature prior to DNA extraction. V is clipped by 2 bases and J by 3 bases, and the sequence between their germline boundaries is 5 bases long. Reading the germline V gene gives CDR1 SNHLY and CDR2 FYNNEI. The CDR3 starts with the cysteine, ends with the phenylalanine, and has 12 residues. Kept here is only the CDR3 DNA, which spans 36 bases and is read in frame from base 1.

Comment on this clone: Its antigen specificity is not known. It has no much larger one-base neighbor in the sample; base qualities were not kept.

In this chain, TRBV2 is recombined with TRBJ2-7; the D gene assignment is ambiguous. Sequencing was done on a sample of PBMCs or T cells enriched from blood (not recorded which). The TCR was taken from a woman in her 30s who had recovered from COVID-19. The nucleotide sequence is TGTGCCAGCAGTGAATACGGCTACGAGCAGTACTTC. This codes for CASSEYGYEQYF.